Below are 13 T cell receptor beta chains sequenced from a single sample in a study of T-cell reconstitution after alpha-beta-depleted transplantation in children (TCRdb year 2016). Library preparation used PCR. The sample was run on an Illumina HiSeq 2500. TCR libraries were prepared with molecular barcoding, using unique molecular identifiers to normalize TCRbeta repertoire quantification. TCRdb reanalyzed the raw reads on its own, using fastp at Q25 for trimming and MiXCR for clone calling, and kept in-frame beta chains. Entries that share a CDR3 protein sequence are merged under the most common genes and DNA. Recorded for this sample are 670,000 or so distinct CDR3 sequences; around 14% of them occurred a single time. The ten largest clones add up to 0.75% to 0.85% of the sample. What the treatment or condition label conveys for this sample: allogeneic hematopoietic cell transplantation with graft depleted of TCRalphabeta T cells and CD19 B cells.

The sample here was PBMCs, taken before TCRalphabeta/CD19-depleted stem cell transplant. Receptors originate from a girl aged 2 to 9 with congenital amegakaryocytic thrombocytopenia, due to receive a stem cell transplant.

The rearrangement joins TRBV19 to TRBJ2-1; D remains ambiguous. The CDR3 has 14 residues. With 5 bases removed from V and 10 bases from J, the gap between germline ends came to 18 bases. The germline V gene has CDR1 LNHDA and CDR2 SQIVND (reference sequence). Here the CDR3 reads CASSHGYGHQEQFF. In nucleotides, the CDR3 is TGTGCCAGTAGTCACGGATACGGGCATCAAGAGCAGTTCTTC.

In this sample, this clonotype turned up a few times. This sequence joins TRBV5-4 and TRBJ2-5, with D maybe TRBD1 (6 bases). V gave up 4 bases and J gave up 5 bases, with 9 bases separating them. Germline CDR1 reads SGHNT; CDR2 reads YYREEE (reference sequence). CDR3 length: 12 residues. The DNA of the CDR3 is TGTGCCAGCAGCGTACAGGGTGAGACCCAGTACTTC. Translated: CASSVQGETQYF.

In nucleotides, the CDR3 is TGCAGTGCTTACAGCTATGGCTACACCTTC. The encoded protein is CSAYSYGYTF. This chain links TRBV20-1 with TRBJ1-2; D is uncertain. Germline-derived CDR1 and CDR2 are DFQATT and SNEGSKA (reference sequence). With 5 bases removed from V and 4 bases from J, the gap between germline ends came to 5 bases. The CDR3 spans 10 residues.

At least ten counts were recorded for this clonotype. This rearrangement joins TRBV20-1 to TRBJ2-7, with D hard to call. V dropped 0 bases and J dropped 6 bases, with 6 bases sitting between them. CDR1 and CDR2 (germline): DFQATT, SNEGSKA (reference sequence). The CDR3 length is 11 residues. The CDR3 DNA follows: TGCAGTGCTAGAGATATCGGCGAGCAGTACTTC. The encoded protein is CSARDIGEQYF.

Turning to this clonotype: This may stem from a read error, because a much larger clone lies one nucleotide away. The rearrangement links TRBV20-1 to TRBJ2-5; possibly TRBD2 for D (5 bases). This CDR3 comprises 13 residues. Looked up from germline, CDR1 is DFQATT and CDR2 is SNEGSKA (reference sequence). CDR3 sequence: CSPSQSDKETQYF. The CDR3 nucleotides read TGCAGTCCTAGCCAGTCGGATAAAGAGACCCAGTACTTC.

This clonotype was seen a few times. The CDR3 loop is CASSRNRGLYEQYF. DNA of the CDR3: TGTGCCAGCAGCCGTAACAGGGGGCTTTACGAGCAGTACTTC. The chain couples TRBV3-1 to TRBJ2-7; 9 positions match TRBD1. This CDR3 region has 14 residues. The V segment lost 4 bases and the J segment 4 bases; nucleotides outside the gene matches: 5. The germline V gene has CDR1 LGHDT and CDR2 YNNKEL (reference sequence).

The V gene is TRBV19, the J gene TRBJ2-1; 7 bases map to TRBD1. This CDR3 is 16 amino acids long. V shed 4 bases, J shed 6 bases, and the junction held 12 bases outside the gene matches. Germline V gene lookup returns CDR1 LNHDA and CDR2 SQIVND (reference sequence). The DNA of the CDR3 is TGTGCCAGTAGTACCAGGACAGGCCTCCGGGGCAATGAGCAGTTCTTC. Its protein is CASSTRTGLRGNEQFF.

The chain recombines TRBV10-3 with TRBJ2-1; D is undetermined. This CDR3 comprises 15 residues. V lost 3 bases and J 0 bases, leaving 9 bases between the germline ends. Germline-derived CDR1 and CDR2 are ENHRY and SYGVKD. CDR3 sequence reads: CAISEPGSSYNEQFF. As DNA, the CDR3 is TGTGCCATCAGTGAACCCGGTAGCTCCTACAATGAGCAGTTCTTC.

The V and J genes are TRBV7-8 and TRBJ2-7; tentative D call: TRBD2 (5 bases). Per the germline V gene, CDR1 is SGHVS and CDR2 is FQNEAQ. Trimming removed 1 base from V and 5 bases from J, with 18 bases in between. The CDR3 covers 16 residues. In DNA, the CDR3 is TGTGCCAGCAGCTTAGGGTTTCGGTCGGGGTGGAACGAGCAGTACTTC. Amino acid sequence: CASSLGFRSGWNEQYF.

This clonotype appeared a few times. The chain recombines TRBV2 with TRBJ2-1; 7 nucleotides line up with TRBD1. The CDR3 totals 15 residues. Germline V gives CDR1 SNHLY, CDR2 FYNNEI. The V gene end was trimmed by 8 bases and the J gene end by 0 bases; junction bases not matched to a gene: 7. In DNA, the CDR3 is TGTGCCAGCGTACAGGGGCAAAGCTCCTACAATGAGCAGTTCTTC. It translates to CASVQGQSSYNEQFF.

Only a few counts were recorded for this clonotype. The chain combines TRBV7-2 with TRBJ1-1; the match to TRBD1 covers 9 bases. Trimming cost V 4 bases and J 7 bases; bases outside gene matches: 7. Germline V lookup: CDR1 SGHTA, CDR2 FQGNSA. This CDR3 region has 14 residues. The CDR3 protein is CASSSTRDRVEAFF. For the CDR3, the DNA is TGTGCCAGCAGCTCGACCCGGGACAGGGTTGAAGCTTTCTTT.

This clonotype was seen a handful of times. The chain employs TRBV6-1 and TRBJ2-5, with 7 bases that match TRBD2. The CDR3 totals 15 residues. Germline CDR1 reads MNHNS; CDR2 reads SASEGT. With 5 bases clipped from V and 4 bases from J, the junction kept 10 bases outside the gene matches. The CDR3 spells CASSRRLASGETQYF. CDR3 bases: TGTGCCAGCAGTCGGCGACTAGCTTCGGGAGAGACCCAGTACTTC.

CDR3 coding DNA: TGTGCCAGCAGCTTAGGCCCAGCGGGAGTATCTGAGACCCAGTACTTC. It codes for CASSLGPAGVSETQYF. The V gene is TRBV7-8, the J gene TRBJ2-5; 8 bases fit TRBD2. The germline gives CDR1 SGHVS, CDR2 FQNEAQ. The CDR3 is made up of 16 amino acids. Trimming removed 1 base from V and 5 bases from J; junction bases left unmatched: 9.